The 32 T cell receptor beta chains in this list originate from one sample, sequenced in a study of blood T cells in healthy people across ages. Primed by a sample-barcoded 5' primer and a J-beta primer mix, a second PCR proceeded for about 7 to 11 cycles. MiXCR, run by TCRdb on the 5' RACE reads, gives a single entry per CDR3 protein. In the table there are approximately 810,000 distinct CDR3 sequences, under 35% of which are singletons. Sequences were obtained from blood. All receptors come from a woman older than 75 in good health.

The chain couples TRBV20-1 to TRBJ1-2; D uncertain. Trimming shortened V by 5 bases and J by 6 bases, and 13 bases separated the two germline ends. The CDR3 runs to 12 residues. Looked up from germline, CDR1 is DFQATT and CDR2 is SNEGSKA (reference sequence). CDR3 sequence: CSAVRTTDGYTF. CDR3 coding DNA: TGCAGTGCTGTCAGAACGACCGATGGCTACACCTTC.

Details on this clonotype: A much larger clone sits a single nucleotide away, making a read error possible. The V and J genes are TRBV7-6 and TRBJ2-1; D not certain. The CDR3 is 16 amino acids. Trimming pared 1 base from V and 3 bases from J, leaving 13 bases between. CDR1 and CDR2 from the germline V gene are SGHVS and FNYEAQ. In nucleotides, the CDR3 is TGTGCCAGCAGCTTAGGATCCCTGGTATTCTACAATGAGCAGTTCTTC. Translation gives CASSLGSLVFYNEQFF.

This clonotype was counted many times. The J gene is TRBJ1-2, the V gene TRBV4-3; TRBD1 might be the D (6 bases). The length of the CDR3 is 16 residues. The germline CDR1 and CDR2 sequences are LGHNA and YSLEER. V was trimmed by 2 bases and J by 3 bases, leaving 16 bases between them. The CDR3 DNA is TGCGCCAGCAGCCAAAAGGGGAGGGGGGTGGACTATGGCTACACCTTC. Encoded protein: CASSQKGRGVDYGYTF.

This clonotype has at least ten counts. This rearrangement joins TRBV7-9 to TRBJ1-1; no definite D call. Trimming cost V 0 bases and J 1 base, with 6 bases left between them. CDR1 is SEHNR and CDR2 is FQNEAQ in the germline V gene (reference sequence). This CDR3 has 14 residues. As DNA, the CDR3 is TGTGCCAGCAGCTTAGCGGGGTCGAACACTGAAGCTTTCTTT. It translates to CASSLAGSNTEAFF.

This clonotype was picked up a small number of times. This chain links TRBV6-2 or TRBV6-3 with TRBJ2-1; perhaps TRBD2 as D (7 bases). The CDR3 is 15 residues long. Trimming pared 2 bases from V and 5 bases from J, leaving 13 bases between. CDR1 is MNHEY and CDR2 is SVGEGT in the germline V gene. The CDR3 reads CASSYRRGGDNEQFF. The CDR3, as DNA: TGTGCCAGCAGTTACCGGAGGGGGGGCGACAATGAGCAGTTCTTC.

In this sample, this clonotype turned up many times. The chain joins TRBV5-1 to TRBJ2-5; no clear D gene. With 4 bases removed from V and 1 base from J, the gap between germline ends came to 5 bases. CDR1 and CDR2 from the germline V gene are SGHRS and YFSETQ. CDR3 length: 12 residues. CDR3 sequence (DNA): TGCGCCAGCAGCGCCAGCCAAGAGACCCAGTACTTC. Its protein product is CASSASQETQYF.

This clonotype was detected many times. This chain links TRBV20-1 with TRBJ1-1, with D possibly being TRBD1 (5 bases). The length of the CDR3 is 12 residues. V was shortened by 3 bases and J by 10 bases, with 15 bases between the two germline ends. CDR1 and CDR2 (germline): DFQATT, SNEGSKA (reference sequence). The CDR3 bases are TGCAGTGCTAGGCAAGCGCAAGGGGTAGCTTTCTTT. This sequence encodes CSARQAQGVAFF.

The genes are TRBV28 and TRBJ2-4; D is ambiguous. V was clipped by 6 bases and J by 1 base, with 13 bases between them. The CDR3 loop spans 15 amino acids. Looked up from germline, CDR1 is MDHEN and CDR2 is SYDVKM. The CDR3 coding sequence is TGTGCCAGCAGATCCCCTCCAGGTGCCAAAAACATTCAGTACTTC. It translates to CASRSPPGAKNIQYF.

There are many counts of this clonotype. The V gene is TRBV12-3 or TRBV12-4, the J gene TRBJ2-1; D gene ambiguous. V was trimmed by 6 bases and J by 7 bases, leaving 7 bases between them. The length of the CDR3 is 11 residues. For the CDR3, the DNA is TGTGCCAGCAGCCGGCCTAATGAGCAGTTCTTC. Its protein product is CASSRPNEQFF.

V gene TRBV12-3 or TRBV12-4 combines with J gene TRBJ1-1; weak D call: TRBD1 (6 bases). The CDR3 totals 15 residues. Trimming cost V 5 bases and J 0 bases, with 13 bases left between them. Here the CDR3 DNA reads TGTGCCAGCAGTCATCCAGGACAGTTGAACACTGAAGCTTTCTTT. Protein product: CASSHPGQLNTEAFF.

About this clonotype itself: This sequence may be a read error, since a much larger clone differs from it by one base. The chain links TRBV5-1 to TRBJ2-1, with D possibly being TRBD1 (6 bases). V lost 3 bases and J lost 0, with 13 bases in between. The CDR3 sequence is 16 residues long. The germline V gene encodes CDR1 SGHRS and CDR2 YFSETQ. This chain's CDR3 is CASSSTGPSSYNEQFF. CDR3 DNA: TGCGCCAGCAGCTCAACAGGGCCCAGCTCCTACAATGAGCAGTTCTTC. Looking up the rest from reference TRBV5-1 and TRBJ2-1 gives the full variable domain: KAGVTQTPRYLIKTRGQQVTLSCSPISGHRSVSWYQQTPGQGLQFLFEYFSETQRNKGNFPGRFSGRQFSNSRSEMNVSTLELGDSALYLCASSSTGPSSYNEQFFGPGTRLTVL.

On this clonotype: This may stem from a read error, because a much larger clone lies one nucleotide away. The CDR3 nucleotides read TGCAGTACCACTAGCACCAACACTGAAGCTTTCTTT. Residues: CSTTSTNTEAFF. V usage is TRBV20-1 and J usage is TRBJ1-1; D unclear. The CDR3 has 12 amino acids. V lost 8 bases and J 2 bases, leaving 12 bases between the germline ends. Looked up from germline, CDR1 is DFQATT and CDR2 is SNEGSKA (reference sequence).

The J gene is TRBJ2-5, the V gene TRBV5-1, with D perhaps TRBD1 (6 bases). V lost 3 bases and J lost 2, with 17 bases in between. The CDR3 extends over 16 amino acids. Germline CDR1 reads SGHRS; CDR2 reads YFSETQ. The CDR3 bases are TGCGCCAGCAGCTCGCCTCCCAGGACAGTGCAAGAGACCCAGTACTTC. Translating gives CASSSPPRTVQETQYF.

The V gene is TRBV6-1, the J gene TRBJ2-1, with 9 bases that match TRBD1. The junction had 6 bases not matched to a gene; V was cut back by 1 base and J by 2 bases. This CDR3 spans 17 amino acids. The germline CDR1 and CDR2 sequences are MNHNS and SASEGT. The CDR3: CASSEGAGTGPYNEQFF. CDR3 DNA sequence: TGTGCCAGCAGTGAAGGCGCGGGGACAGGGCCCTACAATGAGCAGTTCTTC.

This clonotype was seen a few times. The V gene is TRBV11-3, the J gene TRBJ2-6; D is undetermined. The CDR3 length is 16 residues. Germline CDR1 reads SGHNT; CDR2 reads YENEEA. V was trimmed by 0 bases and J by 0 bases, leaving 6 bases between them. The CDR3 sequence: CASSLEGSSGANVLTF. CDR3 bases: TGTGCCAGCAGCTTAGAAGGTAGCTCTGGGGCCAACGTCCTGACTTTC.

This clonotype was seen a handful of times. A much larger clone lies one base from this, so it may be a read error. The CDR3, as DNA: TGTGCCAGCAGGGGCGACAGGGGATTATATGGCTACACCTTC. Translating it yields CASRGDRGLYGYTF. The chain combines TRBV6-1 with TRBJ1-2; 8 bases are a match to TRBD1. The germline V gene has CDR1 MNHNS and CDR2 SASEGT. V was pared by 6 bases and J by 5 bases, with 8 bases of the junction left unmatched. The CDR3 covers 14 residues.

The V and J genes are TRBV7-8 and TRBJ2-3; D is perhaps TRBD1 (6 bases). Germline loops: CDR1 SGHVS, CDR2 FQNEAQ. V lost 0 bases to trimming and J lost 2 bases, with 18 bases between them. The CDR3 covers 18 residues. The CDR3 loop is CASSLAETLDSDTDTQYF. The DNA for the CDR3 is TGTGCCAGCAGCTTAGCGGAAACTCTGGACAGCGACACAGATACGCAGTATTTT. Full variable domain (remainder filled in from reference TRBV7-8 and TRBJ2-3): GAGVSQSPRYKVAKRGQDVALRCDPISGHVSLFWYQQALGQGPEFLTYFQNEAQLDKSGLPSDRFFAERPEGSVSTLKIQRTQQEDSAVYLCASSLAETLDSDTDTQYFGPGTRLTVL.

The chain joins TRBV6-1 to TRBJ2-1, with 12 bases aligning to TRBD2. Germline CDR1 MNHNS, CDR2 SASEGT. Unmatched junction bases numbered 12, after V lost 6 bases and J lost 0 bases. The CDR3 runs to 19 residues. The DNA for the CDR3 is TGTGCCAGCAGCACTTCCGGGACTAGCGGGCTTGGCTCCTACAATGAGCAGTTCTTC. Its protein product is CASSTSGTSGLGSYNEQFF.

With regard to this clonotype: A much bigger clone sits one base away, suggesting this may be a read error. The V and J genes are TRBV7-9 and TRBJ1-1; unclear D gene. Germline-derived CDR1 and CDR2 are SEHNR and FQNEAQ (reference sequence). This CDR3 has 13 residues. CDR3 amino acids: CACSGRVNTEAFF. CDR3 nucleotides: TGTGCCTGCAGCGGGAGGGTGAACACTGAAGCTTTCTTT. Full variable domain (rest looked up from reference TRBV7-9 and TRBJ1-1): DTGVSQNPRHKITKRGQNVTFRCDPISEHNRLYWYRQTLGQGPEFLTYFQNEAQLEKSRLLSDRFSAERPKGSFSTLEIQRTEQGDSAMYLCACSGRVNTEAFFGQGTRLTVV.

This clonotype has at least ten counts. The chain is built from TRBV12-3 or TRBV12-4 and TRBJ2-7, with D maybe TRBD1 (5 bases). Trimming took 3 bases from V and 5 from J, leaving 17 bases between them. This CDR3 has 15 amino acids. The CDR3 DNA is TGTGCCAGCAGTTTCTCCTCCCGACAGTCCCACGAGCAGTACTTC. It is translated as CASSFSSRQSHEQYF.

To note about this clonotype: This may be a read error: a much more frequent sequence differs by one nucleotide. The chain carries TRBV9 and TRBJ2-3; D may be TRBD1 (5 bases). This CDR3 contains 14 residues. Germline values: CDR1 SGDLS, CDR2 YYNGEE. The CDR3 DNA follows: TGTGCCAGCAGCGTAGATGGCAACACAGGTACGCAGTATTTT. It translates to CASSVDGNTGTQYF.

This clonotype occurred many times. The rearrangement joins TRBV7-9 to TRBJ2-3, with 8 positions matching TRBD1. The J segment lost 4 bases and the V segment lost 8 bases, leaving 14 bases of the junction unmatched. The germline V gene encodes CDR1 SEHNR and CDR2 FQNEAQ (reference sequence). The CDR3 is 16 amino acids. The CDR3 is CASAPVQGAGADTQYF. The CDR3 DNA follows: TGTGCCAGCGCCCCCGTCCAGGGGGCCGGCGCAGATACGCAGTATTTT.

The chain uses TRBV28 and TRBJ1-2; TRBD1 matches 10 bases. The V gene's germline CDR1 is MDHEN and CDR2 SYDVKM. V dropped 4 bases and J dropped 3; count of bases not matched to a gene: 5. The CDR3 consists of 15 residues. The CDR3 here is CASSSGTGAHYGYTF. Here the CDR3 DNA reads TGTGCCAGCAGTTCGGGGACAGGGGCACACTATGGCTACACCTTC.

In this sample, this clonotype turned up many times. The chain links TRBV7-8 to TRBJ2-3; 16 bases map to TRBD2. The CDR3 extends over 20 amino acids. CDR1 and CDR2 from the germline V gene are SGHVS and FQNEAQ. Trimming at V came to 0 bases and at J to 2 bases, leaving 8 bases not matched to a gene. CDR3 in DNA: TGTGCCAGCAGCTTAGCGGGACTAGCGGGGGGGCCGGCACACACAGATACGCAGTATTTT. Translating it yields CASSLAGLAGGPAHTDTQYF. The entire variable domain, with the rest obtained from reference TRBV7-8 and TRBJ2-3, is as follows: GAGVSQSPRYKVAKRGQDVALRCDPISGHVSLFWYQQALGQGPEFLTYFQNEAQLDKSGLPSDRFFAERPEGSVSTLKIQRTQQEDSAVYLCASSLAGLAGGPAHTDTQYFGPGTRLTVL.

This clonotype was seen at least ten times. V gene TRBV28 combines with J gene TRBJ2-7; a possible D gene is TRBD1 (5 bases). V gave up 8 bases and J gave up 6 bases, with 8 bases separating them. Germline CDR1 reads MDHEN; CDR2 reads SYDVKM. The CDR3 runs 10 residues. In DNA form, the CDR3 reads TGTGCCAGCGGTAGGGGCGAGCAGTACTTC. It codes for CASGRGEQYF.

In the case of this clonotype: This may be a read error: a much more frequent sequence differs by one nucleotide. The chain has TRBV6-5 and TRBJ1-2; D perhaps matches TRBD1 (6 bases). The germline V and J ends were trimmed by 8 bases and 3 bases, with 16 bases remaining between them. Germline CDR1 and CDR2: MNHEY and SVGAGI. The CDR3 length is 14 residues. In DNA form, the CDR3 reads TGTGCCAGCTCCCCGGGACACCCCCACTATGGCTACACCTTC. Encoded protein: CASSPGHPHYGYTF.

This clonotype was seen many times. The chain joins TRBV10-3 to TRBJ2-7; no firm D call. In germline, CDR1 is ENHRY, CDR2 SYGVKD. The CDR3 extends over 13 amino acids. The V end lost 8 bases, the J end lost 1 base, and 12 bases lay between the germline ends. Here the CDR3 reads CAISPHSSYEQYF. The DNA of the CDR3 is TGTGCCATCTCTCCACACAGTTCCTACGAGCAGTACTTC.

This clonotype is a singleton in its sample. A much larger clonotype is one base distant, so this may be a read error. The J gene is TRBJ1-4, the V gene TRBV4-3, with a tentative D call TRBD1 (5 bases). The V gene's germline CDR1 is LGHNA and CDR2 YSLEER. This CDR3 comprises 14 residues. Here the CDR3 reads CVSSRTRDNEKLFF. The CDR3 DNA reads as TGCGTCAGCAGCCGGACAAGGGATAATGAAAAACTGTTTTTT.

This clonotype was found many times. The chain recombines TRBV20-1 with TRBJ2-7; the match to TRBD1 covers 8 bases. The CDR3 is made up of 11 amino acids. The V and J ends lost 5 bases and 5 bases, in that order; junction bases with no gene match: 2. Germline CDR1 reads DFQATT; CDR2 reads SNEGSKA (reference sequence). The CDR3 region has the DNA TGCAGTGCTGACAGGGGAGACGAGCAGTACTTC. It specifies CSADRGDEQYF.

This clonotype was counted ten times or more. The gene calls are TRBV7-2 and TRBJ1-6; no clear D gene. Germline CDR1 and CDR2: SGHTA and FQGNSA. The CDR3 has 14 amino acids. V lost 1 base to trimming and J lost 4 bases, with 5 bases between them. The CDR3 is CASSLVGYNSPLHF. Written as DNA, the CDR3 is TGTGCCAGCAGCTTAGTGGGTTATAATTCACCCCTCCACTTT. Based on the CDR3 plus reference TRBV7-2 and TRBJ1-6, the full variable domain is GAGVSQSPSNKVTEKGKDVELRCDPISGHTALYWYRQSLGQGLEFLIYFQGNSAPDKSGLPSDRFSAERTGGSVSTLTIQRTQQEDSAVYLCASSLVGYNSPLHFGNGTRLTVT.

The rearrangement joins TRBV7-9 to TRBJ1-5, with no clear D. Germline V lookup: CDR1 SEHNR, CDR2 FQNEAQ (reference sequence). This CDR3 contains 15 residues. Trimming cost V 5 bases and J 3 bases, with 14 bases left between them. The CDR3 loop reads CASSPGSNNNQPQHF. In DNA form, the CDR3 reads TGTGCCAGCAGCCCGGGGTCGAATAACAATCAGCCCCAGCATTTT.

This clonotype has just a few counts. This may stem from a read error, because a much larger clone lies one nucleotide away. In DNA, the CDR3 is TGTGCCAGCAGCCTCGGCGATAGCGGGGGGGGACAGACCCAGTTCTTC. This encodes CASSLGDSGGGQTQFF. The chain combines TRBV4-2 with TRBJ2-1, with 11 bases matching TRBD2. The length of the CDR3 is 16 residues. Germline assignment: CDR1 LGHNA and CDR2 YNFKEQ. The trim removed 4 bases at V and 13 bases at J, leaving 15 bases unmatched.